The 20 T cell receptor beta chains given below trace back to one sample, sequenced in a study of cytomegalovirus exposure and HLA in healthy donors. The PCR was carried out with 60 Vbeta primers and 13 Jbeta primers. Some clones are missing from TCRdb's copy, which holds only in-frame ones; the method was immunoSEQ multiplex PCR. Of 95,000 to 100,000 clones in the sample, 65% to 80% were seen once. Input material: PBMCs. Every receptor here comes from a man in his fifties in good health and CMV-seronegative.

The V call is TRBV19, the J call TRBJ2-6, with 13 bases fitting TRBD2. The junction had 9 bases not matched to a gene; V was cut back by 6 bases and J by 4 bases. The germline V gene has CDR1 LNHDA and CDR2 SQIVND (reference sequence). The CDR3 length is 18 residues. The CDR3 nucleotides are TGTGCCAGTAGCCGGACTAGCGGGAGAAGGGGGGGGGCCAACGTCCTGACTTTC. Translated, it gives CASSRTSGRRGGANVLTF.

The chain couples TRBV6-5 to TRBJ2-7; TRBD2 matches at 11 bases. Unmatched junction bases numbered 8, after V lost 3 bases and J lost 4 bases. The CDR3 sequence is 16 residues long. Germline CDR1 and CDR2: MNHEY and SVGAGI. CDR3 protein: CASSYSLAGDPYEQYF. DNA for the CDR3: TGTGCCAGCAGTTATTCACTAGCGGGGGACCCTTACGAGCAGTACTTC.

The CDR3 loop is CASIGLAGVEYEQYF. Written as DNA, the CDR3 is TGTGCCAGCATCGGACTAGCGGGAGTAGAGTACGAGCAGTACTTC. The chain links TRBV28 to TRBJ2-7; TRBD2 agrees at 13 bases. CDR3 length: 15 residues. Trimming took 7 bases from V and 4 from J; bases not matched to a gene: 7. Germline CDR1 is MDHEN and CDR2 is SYDVKM.

This chain connects TRBV6-1 to TRBJ1-2, with 7 bases fitting TRBD1. The CDR3 extends over 13 amino acids. Germline trimming cut 6 bases from V and 2 bases from J; bases unmatched to any gene: 3. Per germline, CDR1 MNHNS and CDR2 SASEGT. The CDR3 DNA reads as TGTGCCAGCAGACCGACAGGGAACTATGGCTACACCTTC. Translating it yields CASRPTGNYGYTF.

The chain recombines TRBV30 with TRBJ1-6; D is possibly TRBD1 (6 bases). The germline gives CDR1 GTSNPN, CDR2 SVGIG (reference sequence). The CDR3 consists of 16 residues. Trimming took 0 bases from V and 9 from J, leaving 18 bases between them. This CDR3 is CAWSVQGRARGSPLHF. CDR3 DNA sequence: TGTGCCTGGAGTGTACAGGGCAGGGCAAGGGGTTCACCCCTCCACTTT.

The chain couples TRBV25-1 to TRBJ2-7; no clear D gene. Trimming cost V 1 base and J 7 bases, with 8 bases left between them. Germline V gene data show CDR1 as MGHDK and CDR2 as SYGVNS. The CDR3 covers 12 residues. The chain's CDR3 is CASSEFRGEQYF. The DNA of the CDR3 is TGTGCCAGCAGTGAATTTCGAGGAGAGCAGTACTTC.

The CDR3 reads CASSLRQGAGEQYF. DNA for the CDR3: TGTGCCAGCAGCTTGCGACAGGGGGCAGGCGAGCAGTACTTC. The V call is TRBV5-8, the J call TRBJ2-7; 10 nucleotides agree with TRBD1. V was pared by 1 base and J by 6 bases, with 4 bases of the junction left unmatched. Germline V lookup: CDR1 SGHTS, CDR2 YDEGEE. This CDR3 is built from 14 residues.

This rearrangement joins TRBV6-1 to TRBJ2-7; 8 nucleotides line up with TRBD2. The V gene end was trimmed by 2 bases and the J gene end by 0 bases; junction bases not matched to a gene: 3. Germline CDR1 is MNHNS and CDR2 is SASEGT. There are 15 residues in the CDR3. For the CDR3, the DNA is TGTGCCAGCAGTGAATTGGCGGGGGGCTCCTACGAGCAGTACTTC. This gives the protein CASSELAGGSYEQYF.

A single count supports this clone. V and J are TRBV7-2 and TRBJ1-5; no clear D gene. Germline V CDR1 and CDR2: SGHTA, FQGNSA. The germline V and J ends were trimmed by 6 bases and 1 base, with 13 bases remaining between them. The CDR3 extends over 15 amino acids. CDR3 coding DNA: TGTGCCAGCAGACTAGAGGGTGGCAGCAATCAGCCCCAGCATTTT. It encodes CASRLEGGSNQPQHF.

The chain recombines TRBV21-1 with TRBJ2-7; the table gives TRBD1 as D, unverified against the DNA. TRBV21-1 corresponds to a pseudogene. The CDR3 is 16 amino acids. The CDR3 region is CASDTDRTIPALEQYF. CDR3 DNA sequence: TGTGCCAGCGATACGGACAGGACTATTCCGGCCCTCGAGCAGTACTTC.

V and J are TRBV6-6 and TRBJ2-7; the D gene is possibly TRBD1 (6 bases). Germline V lookup: CDR1 MNHNY, CDR2 SVGAGI (reference sequence). The CDR3 loop spans 15 amino acids. V lost 7 bases to trimming and J lost 7 bases, with 23 bases between them. The CDR3 DNA sequence: TGTGCCAGCAATCCCCGGAAGGGGGTCCCAGGGGAGCAGTACTTC. Translation gives CASNPRKGVPGEQYF.

This chain links TRBV5-8 with TRBJ1-5, with 7 bases lining up with TRBD1. This CDR3 is 15 amino acids long. Trimming took 3 bases from V and 4 from J; bases not matched to a gene: 7. Germline CDR1 SGHTS, CDR2 YDEGEE. CDR3 protein: CASSSGTAPNQPQHF. DNA of the CDR3: TGTGCCAGCAGCTCCGGGACAGCCCCAAATCAGCCCCAGCATTTT.

The gene calls are TRBV19 and TRBJ1-2; D perhaps matches TRBD1 (6 bases). V lost 8 bases and J lost 3, with 16 bases in between. This CDR3 comprises 14 residues. CDR1 LNHDA and CDR2 SQIVND come from the germline V gene (reference sequence). The CDR3 sequence is CASGTGTRDYGYTF. The CDR3 nucleotides read TGTGCCAGTGGCACAGGGACGAGGGACTATGGCTACACCTTC. Based on the CDR3 plus reference TRBV19 and TRBJ1-2, the full variable domain is DGGITQSPKYLFRKEGQNVTLSCEQNLNHDAMYWYRQDPGQGLRLIYYSQIVNDFQKGDIAEGYSVSREKKESFPLTVTSAQKNPTAFYLCASGTGTRDYGYTFGSGTRLTVV.

V gene TRBV9 combines with J gene TRBJ2-4; no clear D gene. Trimming removed 0 bases at V and 8 bases at J, with 9 bases between. The CDR3 is 13 amino acids. Germline CDR1 is SGDLS and CDR2 is YYNGEE. The CDR3 DNA reads as TGTGCCAGCAGCGTAGGACCAGAGGACATTCAGTACTTC. The encoded protein is CASSVGPEDIQYF. The whole variable domain, filled in from reference TRBV9 and TRBJ2-4, reads DSGVTQTPKHLITATGQRVTLRCSPRSGDLSVYWYQQSLDQGLQFLIQYYNGEERAKGNILERFSAQQFPDLHSELNLSSLELGDSALYFCASSVGPEDIQYFGAGTRLSVL.

CDR3 sequence: CASSHPQPGSTDTQYF. The CDR3 region has the DNA TGTGCCAGCAGCCACCCCCAGCCCGGGAGCACAGATACGCAGTATTTT. The chain joins TRBV7-3 to TRBJ2-3; unclear D gene. Germline-derived CDR1 and CDR2 are SGHTA and FQGTGA. The CDR3 length is 16 residues. V was cut by 5 bases and J by 0 bases, with 15 bases left in between.

CDR3 sequence reads: CASSYDRYRSNQPQHF. The DNA of the CDR3 is TGTGCCAGCAGTTACGATCGATACAGATCAAATCAGCCCCAGCATTTT. The chain joins TRBV6-6 to TRBJ1-5; D not certain. In germline, CDR1 is MNHNY, CDR2 SVGAGI (reference sequence). The CDR3 spans 16 residues. V was trimmed by 2 bases and J by 4 bases, leaving 15 bases between them.

The rearrangement uses TRBV6-4 and TRBJ1-1, with a tentative D call TRBD1 (6 bases). The CDR3 contains 13 residues. V lost 3 bases and J lost 8, with 13 bases in between. CDR1 MRHNA and CDR2 SNTAGT come from the germline V gene. The CDR3 DNA reads TGTGCCAGCAGTGAGGAGGGGGGGTCCGAAGCTTTCTTT. The encoded protein is CASSEEGGSEAFF.

This chain links TRBV4-1 with TRBJ1-4; 7 bases map to TRBD1. J gave up 8 bases and V 0 bases, and 6 bases lay outside the gene matches. The germline V gene has CDR1 MGHRA and CDR2 YSYEKL. This CDR3 region has 15 residues. CDR3 loop: CASSQDQQGWEKLFF. Here the CDR3 DNA reads TGCGCCAGCAGCCAAGATCAACAGGGGTGGGAAAAACTGTTTTTT.

The chain carries TRBV7-9 and TRBJ1-3; weak D call: TRBD1 (5 bases). V was pared by 3 bases and J by 0 bases, with 21 bases between. From germline, CDR1 is SEHNR and CDR2 FQNEAQ (reference sequence). CDR3 size: 19 residues. The CDR3 region is CASSLGGRNSPLSGNTIYF. The CDR3 region has the DNA TGTGCCAGCAGCTTGGGGGGACGGAACTCTCCTCTCTCTGGAAACACCATATATTTT. The full variable domain, with the rest looked up from reference TRBV7-9 and TRBJ1-3, is DTGVSQNPRHKITKRGQNVTFRCDPISEHNRLYWYRQTLGQGPEFLTYFQNEAQLEKSRLLSDRFSAERPKGSFSTLEIQRTEQGDSAMYLCASSLGGRNSPLSGNTIYFGEGSWLTVV.

This chain links TRBV2 with TRBJ1-5, with D uncertain. CDR1 and CDR2 from the germline V gene are SNHLY and FYNNEI. CDR3 length: 16 amino acids. V gave up 4 bases and J gave up 2 bases, with 15 bases separating them. In DNA, the CDR3 is TGTGCCAGCAGTGGGATAGGGTCCGGGGGCAATCAGCCCCAGCATTTT. It specifies CASSGIGSGGNQPQHF.